What follows is one T cell receptor (beta chain) and its context. Its cognate antigen is unknown. This CDR3 spans 14 amino acids. The ends were cut back, 6 bases at V and 5 bases at J, with 16 bases in the middle. The germline V gene has CDR1 DFQATT and CDR2 SNEGSKA (reference sequence). The authors ran a second PCR of 7 to 11 cycles using a sample-barcoded 5' primer and a J-beta primer mix. TCRdb re-analysed the 5' RACE reads in MiXCR, keeping a single row per CDR3 protein. The data show around 1.1 million distinct CDR3 sequences, more than 30% seen once. This sample is part of a study of blood T cells in healthy people across ages. Study-wide points: Higher naive T cell percentage went strongly together with higher TCR beta diversity. While age rose, TCR beta diversity per million T cells dropped in a roughly linear way. There was no known CMV status for donors, so expanded clonotype changes were possibly confounded.

This chain connects TRBV20-1 to TRBJ2-2; D is possibly TRBD2 (5 bases). Source material: blood. The clonotype originates from a man aged 18 to 30 in good health. CDR3 sequence (DNA): TGCAGTGCCCGAGCGCCCCGGGGTACCGGGGAGCTGTTTTTT. Protein sequence: CSARAPRGTGELFF.